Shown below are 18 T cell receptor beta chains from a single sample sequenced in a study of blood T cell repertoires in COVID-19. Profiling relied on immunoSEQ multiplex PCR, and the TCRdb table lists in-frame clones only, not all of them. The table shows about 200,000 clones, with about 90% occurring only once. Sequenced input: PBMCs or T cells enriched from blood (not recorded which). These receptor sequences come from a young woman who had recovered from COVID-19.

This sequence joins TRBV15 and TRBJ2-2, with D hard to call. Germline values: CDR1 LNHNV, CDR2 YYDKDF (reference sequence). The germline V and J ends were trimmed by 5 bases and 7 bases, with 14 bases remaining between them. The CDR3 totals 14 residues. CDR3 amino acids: CATSSPKPGGELFF. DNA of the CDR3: TGTGCCACCAGCTCACCCAAACCCGGCGGGGAGCTGTTTTTT.

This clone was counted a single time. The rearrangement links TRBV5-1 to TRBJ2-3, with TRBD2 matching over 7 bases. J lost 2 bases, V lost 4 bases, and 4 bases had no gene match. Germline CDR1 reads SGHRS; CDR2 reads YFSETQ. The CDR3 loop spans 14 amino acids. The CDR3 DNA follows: TGCGCCAGCAGCCCAGCGGGGATCACAGATACGCAGTATTTT. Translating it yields CASSPAGITDTQYF.

DNA for the CDR3: TGTGCCAGCAGAGGGGACATGAGGGAAAAACTGTTTTTT. It is translated as CASRGDMREKLFF. This rearrangement joins TRBV28 to TRBJ1-4; TRBD1 is a possible D gene (6 bases). CDR1 is MDHEN and CDR2 is SYDVKM in the germline V gene. V gave up 6 bases and J gave up 8 bases, with 13 bases separating them. The CDR3 is made up of 13 amino acids.

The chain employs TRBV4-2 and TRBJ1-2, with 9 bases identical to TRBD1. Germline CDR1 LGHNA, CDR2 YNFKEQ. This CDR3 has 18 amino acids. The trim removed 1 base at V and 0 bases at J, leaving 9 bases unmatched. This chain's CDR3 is CASSQVKTGGIANYGYTF. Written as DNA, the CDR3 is TGTGCCAGCAGCCAAGTTAAGACAGGGGGAATAGCTAACTATGGCTACACCTTC.

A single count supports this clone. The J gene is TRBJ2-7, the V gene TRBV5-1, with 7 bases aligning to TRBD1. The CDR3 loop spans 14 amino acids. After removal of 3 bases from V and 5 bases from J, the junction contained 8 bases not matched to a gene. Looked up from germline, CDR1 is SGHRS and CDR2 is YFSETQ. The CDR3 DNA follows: TGCGCCAGCAGCTCGGCAACAGGGGCGCACGAGCAGTACTTC. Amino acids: CASSSATGAHEQYF.

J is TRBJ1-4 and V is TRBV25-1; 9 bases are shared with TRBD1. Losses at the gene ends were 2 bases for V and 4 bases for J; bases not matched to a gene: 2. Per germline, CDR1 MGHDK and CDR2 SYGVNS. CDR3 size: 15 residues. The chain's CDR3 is CASSETGGVNEKLFF. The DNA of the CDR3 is TGTGCCAGCAGTGAAACAGGGGGCGTTAATGAAAAACTGTTTTTT. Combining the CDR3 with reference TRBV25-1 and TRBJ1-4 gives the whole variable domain EADIYQTPRYLVIGTGKKITLECSQTMGHDKMYWYQQDPGMELHLIHYSYGVNSTEKGDLSSESTVSRIRTEHFPLTLESARPSHTSQYLCASSETGGVNEKLFFGSGTQLSVL.

In DNA form, the CDR3 reads TGTGCCAGCAGACCCCCCCCAGGGGTAGGAGAAAAACTGTTTTTT. Amino acids: CASRPPPGVGEKLFF. The J gene is TRBJ1-4, the V gene TRBV6-6; D is perhaps TRBD1 (6 bases). The CDR3 contains 15 residues. Germline V gene data show CDR1 as MNHNY and CDR2 as SVGAGI (reference sequence). The germline V and J ends were trimmed by 6 bases and 8 bases, with 19 bases remaining between them.

Written as DNA, the CDR3 is TGTGCCAGCAGGCCCACAGGGTGGAATGGCTACACCTTC. Encoded protein: CASRPTGWNGYTF. The chain has TRBV28 and TRBJ1-2; D perhaps matches TRBD1 (6 bases). Germline CDR1 and CDR2: MDHEN and SYDVKM. There are 13 residues in the CDR3. V lost 6 bases and J 6 bases, leaving 14 bases between the germline ends.

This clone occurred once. This CDR3 is CASSWGRDISLTEAFF. DNA for the CDR3: TGTGCCAGCAGTTGGGGTCGGGACATATCTCTCACTGAAGCTTTCTTT. The chain recombines TRBV2 with TRBJ1-1; D possibly corresponds to TRBD1 (6 bases). This CDR3 is 16 amino acids long. Germline assignment: CDR1 SNHLY and CDR2 FYNNEI. V gave up 5 bases and J gave up 4 bases, with 20 bases separating them.

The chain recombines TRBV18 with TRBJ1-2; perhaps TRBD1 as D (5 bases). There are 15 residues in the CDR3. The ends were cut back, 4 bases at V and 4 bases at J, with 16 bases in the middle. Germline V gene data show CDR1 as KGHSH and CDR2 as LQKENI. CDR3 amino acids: CASSLGQTKGYGYTF. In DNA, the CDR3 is TGTGCCAGCTCACTCGGACAAACGAAAGGCTATGGCTACACCTTC.

The CDR3 DNA reads TGCACCAGCAGCCCCGTAATGTTTCTCAGCACAGATACGCAGTATTTT. Encoded protein: CTSSPVMFLSTDTQYF. The chain couples TRBV1 to TRBJ2-3; TRBD2, as called in the table, went unchecked against the DNA. TRBV1 is annotated as a pseudogene. The CDR3 loop spans 16 amino acids.

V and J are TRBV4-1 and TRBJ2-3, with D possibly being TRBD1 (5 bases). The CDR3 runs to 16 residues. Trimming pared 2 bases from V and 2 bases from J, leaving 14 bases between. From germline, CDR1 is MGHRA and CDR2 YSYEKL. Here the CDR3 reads CASSQWVDSFTDTQYF. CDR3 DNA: TGCGCCAGCAGCCAATGGGTAGACAGCTTCACAGATACGCAGTATTTT.

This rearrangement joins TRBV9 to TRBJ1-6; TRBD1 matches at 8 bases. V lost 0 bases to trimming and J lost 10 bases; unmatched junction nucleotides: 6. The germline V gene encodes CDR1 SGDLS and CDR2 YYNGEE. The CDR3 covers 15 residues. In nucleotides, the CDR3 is TGTGCCAGCAGCGTAGGTTCAGGGGGCAAATCACCCCTCCACTTT. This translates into CASSVGSGGKSPLHF.

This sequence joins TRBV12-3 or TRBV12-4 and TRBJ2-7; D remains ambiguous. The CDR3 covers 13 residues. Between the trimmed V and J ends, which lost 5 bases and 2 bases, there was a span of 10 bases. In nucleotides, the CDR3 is TGTGCCAGCAGTCTGCAGGATCCCTACGAGCAGTACTTC. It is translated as CASSLQDPYEQYF.

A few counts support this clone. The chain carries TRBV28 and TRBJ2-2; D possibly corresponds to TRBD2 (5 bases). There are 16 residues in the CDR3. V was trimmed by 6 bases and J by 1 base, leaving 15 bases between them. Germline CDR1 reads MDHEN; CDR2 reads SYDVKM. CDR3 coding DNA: TGTGCCAGCAGCCCTCCGGGGAGAGAGAACACCGGGGAGCTGTTTTTT. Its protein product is CASSPPGRENTGELFF.

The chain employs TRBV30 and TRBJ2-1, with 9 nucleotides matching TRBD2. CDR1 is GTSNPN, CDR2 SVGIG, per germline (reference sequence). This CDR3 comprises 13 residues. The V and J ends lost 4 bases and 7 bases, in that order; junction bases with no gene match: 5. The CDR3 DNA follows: TGTGCCTGGACTAGCGGGGCGGGGAATGAGCAGTTCTTC. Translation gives CAWTSGAGNEQFF.

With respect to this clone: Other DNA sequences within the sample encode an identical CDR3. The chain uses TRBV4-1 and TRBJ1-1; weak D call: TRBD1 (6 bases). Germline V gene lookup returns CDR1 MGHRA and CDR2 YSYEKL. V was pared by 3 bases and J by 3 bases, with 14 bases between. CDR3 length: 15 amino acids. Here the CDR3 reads CASSQEGGGHTEAFF. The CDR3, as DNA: TGCGCCAGCAGCCAGGAGGGAGGGGGGCACACTGAAGCTTTCTTT.

This CDR3 reads CASRIIREINSPLHF. In DNA form, the CDR3 reads TGTGCCAGTAGGATCATCCGGGAGATTAATTCACCCCTCCACTTT. The chain uses TRBV19 and TRBJ1-6; D call uncertain. From germline, CDR1 is LNHDA and CDR2 SQIVND (reference sequence). Trimming cost V 6 bases and J 6 bases, with 15 bases left between them. The CDR3 has 15 amino acids. The full variable domain, its missing parts supplied by reference TRBV19 and TRBJ1-6, is DGGITQSPKYLFRKEGQNVTLSCEQNLNHDAMYWYRQDPGQGLRLIYYSQIVNDFQKGDIAEGYSVSREKKESFPLTVTSAQKNPTAFYLCASRIIREINSPLHFGNGTRLTVT.